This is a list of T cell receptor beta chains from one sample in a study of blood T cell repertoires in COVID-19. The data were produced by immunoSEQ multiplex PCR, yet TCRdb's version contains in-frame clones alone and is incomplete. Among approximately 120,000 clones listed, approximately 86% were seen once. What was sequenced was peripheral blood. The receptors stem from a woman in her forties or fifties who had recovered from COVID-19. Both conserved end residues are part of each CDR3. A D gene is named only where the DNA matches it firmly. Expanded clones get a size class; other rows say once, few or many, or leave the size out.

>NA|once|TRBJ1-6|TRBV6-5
CASSPWTDTNSPLHF
TGTGCCAGCAGTCCCTGGACAGACACAAATTCACCCCTCCACTTT
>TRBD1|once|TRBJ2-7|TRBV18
CASSGDAGTGIYEQYF
TGTGCCAGCTCAGGCGACGCCGGGACAGGGATTTACGAGCAGTACTTC
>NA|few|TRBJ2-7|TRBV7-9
CASSPGMRTYEQYF
TGTGCCAGCAGCCCGGGAATGAGGACCTACGAGCAGTACTTC
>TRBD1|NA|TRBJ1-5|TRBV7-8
CASSAEGTGLGEPQHF
TGTGCCAGCAGCGCAGAAGGGACAGGGTTAGGAGAGCCCCAGCATTTT
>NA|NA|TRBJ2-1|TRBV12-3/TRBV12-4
CASSFLRDEQFF
TGTGCCAGCAGTTTCCTGCGTGATGAGCAGTTCTTC
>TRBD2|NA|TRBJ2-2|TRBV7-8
CASSLIGGGTGELFF
TGTGCCAGCAGCTTAATTGGCGGGGGGACCGGGGAGCTGTTTTTT
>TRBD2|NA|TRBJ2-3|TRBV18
CASSPTSGSTDTQYF
TGTGCCAGCTCACCAACTAGCGGGAGCACAGATACGCAGTATTTT
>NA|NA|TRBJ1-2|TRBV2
CASSEGAYGYTF
TGTGCCAGCAGTGAAGGAGCCTATGGCTACACCTTC
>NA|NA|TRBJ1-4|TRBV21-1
CARSAGSSGNEKLFF
TGTGCCAGAAGTGCGGGTAGCTCCGGTAATGAAAAACTGTTTTTT
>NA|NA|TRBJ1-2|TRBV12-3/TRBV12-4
CASSLLGVDGYTF
TGTGCCAGCAGTTTGTTAGGGGTAGATGGCTACACCTTC
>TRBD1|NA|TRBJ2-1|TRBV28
CASSRPGQGNNEQFF
TGTGCCAGCAGTCGACCGGGACAGGGGAACAATGAGCAGTTCTTC
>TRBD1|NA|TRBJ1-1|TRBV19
CASSIRGQGLDAFF
TGTGCCAGTAGTATCCGAGGACAGGGCCTAGATGCTTTCTTT
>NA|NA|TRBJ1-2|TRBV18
CASSTTGSDGYTF
TGTGCCAGCTCGACAACAGGAAGCGATGGCTACACCTTC
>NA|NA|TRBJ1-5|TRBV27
CASTQYGGNQPQHF
TGTGCCAGCACGCAATACGGGGGGAATCAGCCCCAGCATTTT
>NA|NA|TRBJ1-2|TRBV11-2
CASSLETTRGGYTF
TGTGCCAGCAGCTTAGAAACCACTAGAGGTGGCTACACCTTC
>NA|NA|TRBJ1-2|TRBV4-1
CASSQAPPTRTMYGYTF
TGCGCCAGCAGCCAAGCACCCCCTACTCGTACCATGTATGGCTACACCTTC
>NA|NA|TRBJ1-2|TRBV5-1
CASSPGGVGLYGYTF
TGCGCCAGCAGCCCGGGAGGGGTTGGCCTTTATGGCTACACCTTC
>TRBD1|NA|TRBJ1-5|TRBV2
CASSSGTERNQPQHF
TGTGCCAGCAGTTCCGGGACAGAACGCAATCAGCCCCAGCATTTT
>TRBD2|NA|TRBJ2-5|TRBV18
CASSPRTGGFQETQYF
TGTGCCAGCTCACCGAGGACGGGAGGGTTTCAAGAGACCCAGTACTTC
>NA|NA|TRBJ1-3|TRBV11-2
CASSLEFAGNTIYF
TGTGCCAGCAGCTTAGAGTTCGCGGGAAACACCATATATTTT
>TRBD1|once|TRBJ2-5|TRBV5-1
CASSRGQGLWYQETQYF
TGCGCCAGCAGCAGGGGACAGGGCCTTTGGTACCAAGAGACCCAGTACTTC
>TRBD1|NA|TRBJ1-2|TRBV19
CASRDRGRTYGYTF
TGTGCCAGTAGGGACAGGGGGCGAACCTATGGCTACACCTTC
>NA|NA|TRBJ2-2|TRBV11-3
CASSTRNTGELFF
TGTGCCAGCAGCACTCGAAACACCGGGGAGCTGTTTTTT
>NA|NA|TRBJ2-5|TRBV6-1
CASTPHDRKETQYF
TGTGCCAGCACCCCACACGACAGAAAAGAGACCCAGTACTTC
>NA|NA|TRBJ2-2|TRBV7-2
CASSFIYRQANTGELFF
TGTGCCAGCAGCTTTATTTACCGACAGGCGAACACCGGGGAGCTGTTTTTT
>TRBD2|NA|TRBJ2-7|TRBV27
CASSKRGEVHEQYF
TGTGCCAGCAGTAAGCGGGGGGAAGTCCACGAGCAGTACTTC
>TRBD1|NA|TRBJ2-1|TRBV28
CASSHTGTVYNEQFF
TGTGCCAGCAGTCACACCGGGACAGTATACAATGAGCAGTTCTTC
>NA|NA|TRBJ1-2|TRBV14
CASSQDNRPKRKIYGYTF
TGTGCCAGCAGCCAAGATAACAGACCAAAACGGAAAATCTATGGCTACACCTTC
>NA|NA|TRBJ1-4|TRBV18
CASSLLNVEAEKLFF
TGTGCCAGCTCACTACTCAATGTGGAGGCTGAAAAACTGTTTTTT
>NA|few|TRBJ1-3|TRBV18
CASSPRTTGNTIYF
TGTGCCAGCTCACCCAGGACAACTGGAAACACCATATATTTT
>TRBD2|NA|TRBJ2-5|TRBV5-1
CASSPAGGETQYF
TGCGCCAGCAGCCCTGCGGGAGGAGAGACCCAGTACTTC
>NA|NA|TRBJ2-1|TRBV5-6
CASSLVGKGTYNEQFF
TGTGCCAGCAGCTTGGTAGGGAAGGGGACCTACAATGAGCAGTTCTTC
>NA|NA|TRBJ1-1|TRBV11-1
CASSLDTGMTEAFF
TGTGCCAGCAGCTTAGACACAGGAATGACTGAAGCTTTCTTT
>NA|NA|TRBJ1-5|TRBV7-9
CASSLDRTGNQPQHF
TGTGCCAGCAGCTTAGACAGGACGGGCAATCAGCCCCAGCATTTT
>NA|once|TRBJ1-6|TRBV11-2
CASSLSQTGHISSPLHF
TGTGCCAGCAGTTTATCCCAGACAGGACATATAAGTTCACCCCTCCACTTT
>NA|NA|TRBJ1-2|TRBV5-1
CASSFVDGGKGYTF
TGCGCCAGCAGCTTCGTCGACGGGGGTAAGGGCTACACCTTC
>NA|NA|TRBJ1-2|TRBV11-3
CASSFLGGDGYTF
TGTGCCAGCAGCTTCTTGGGGGGAGATGGCTACACCTTC
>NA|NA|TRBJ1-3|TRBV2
CASRGNRDGNTIYF
TGTGCCAGCAGGGGGAACAGGGATGGAAACACCATATATTTT
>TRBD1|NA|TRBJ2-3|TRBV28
CASSLGGTGGKNTQYF
TGTGCCAGCAGTTTAGGAGGGACAGGGGGCAAAAATACGCAGTATTTT
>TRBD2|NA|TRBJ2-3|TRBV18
CASSIRGVDTDTQYF
TGTGCCAGCTCGATACGGGGGGTCGACACAGATACGCAGTATTTT
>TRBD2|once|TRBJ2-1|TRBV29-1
CSVAGLAAINEQFF
TGCAGCGTTGCCGGACTAGCGGCGATAAATGAGCAGTTCTTC
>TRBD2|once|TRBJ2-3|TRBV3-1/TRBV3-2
CASSQTSGRPRGADTQYF
TGTGCCAGCAGCCAAACTAGCGGGAGGCCACGTGGTGCAGATACGCAGTATTTT
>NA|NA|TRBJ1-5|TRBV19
CASAVYSNQPQHF
TGTGCCAGTGCGGTCTATAGCAATCAGCCCCAGCATTTT
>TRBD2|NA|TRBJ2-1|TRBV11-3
CASSYRGGMSSYNEQFF
TGTGCCAGCAGCTACCGGGGAGGGATGAGCTCCTACAATGAGCAGTTCTTC